This entry is about one T cell receptor (beta chain). V was pared by 4 bases and J by 5 bases, with 11 bases of the junction left unmatched. The CDR3 contains 16 residues. TCRdb's copy holds only in-frame clones and misses some; the assay was immunoSEQ multiplex PCR. The table records under 200,000 clones, less than 85% of them present only once. The sample comes from a study of blood T cell repertoires in COVID-19. Study as a whole: Both acute and convalescent COVID-19 samples were obtained from the United States, Italy and Spain. PBMCs, B-cell-depleted T cells, or T cells provided the cDNA or gDNA that made up the material.

Seattle enrolled patients during active infection and tracked them longitudinally. The chain joins TRBV23-1 to TRBJ2-5, with TRBD1 matching over 9 bases. TRBV23-1 is flagged as an ORF with uncertain function. The TCR originated in a woman in her sixties or seventies with COVID-19, enrolled during active disease. Sequenced sample: peripheral blood. The chain's CDR3 is CASSRLSGTGSETQYF. The CDR3 coding sequence is TGCGCCAGCAGTCGCCTCTCCGGGACAGGGTCGGAGACCCAGTACTTC.